This TCR beta chain was documented in a study of human T cells and chemical hapten exposure. Within the library, unique molecular identifiers were attached to each individual cDNA molecule. TCRdb processed the RACE reads anew with MiXCR; each CDR3 protein has one entry. The repertoire holds 40,000 to 45,000 distinct CDR3 sequences, roughly 3.5% seen once, with around 5% in the top ten. Germline assignment: CDR1 SGHTS and CDR2 YDEGEE. Trimming shortened V by 5 bases and J by 2 bases, and 12 bases separated the two germline ends. CDR3 length equals 14 residues. General observations from the study: Sensitization with DPC brought no change to TCRs above 1 in 1000 in frequency.

Time point given: healthy volunteer bleed at 6 weeks. Before extraction, the whole blood was not fractionated, and total RNA was taken from it. This clonotype is termed medium-sized. Its antigen remains unknown. The sequencing sample was made of whole blood. The origin of this receptor is a human donor in good health. Some clones in this sample may be carry-over from other donors' samples. The chain uses TRBV5-8 and TRBJ2-3; TRBD2 is a possible D gene (5 bases). For the CDR3, the DNA is TGTGCCAGCAGGAGGGAGTCCCTCACAGATACGCAGTATTTT. Translating it yields CASRRESLTDTQYF. Filled out from reference TRBV5-8 and TRBJ2-3, the complete variable domain reads EAGVTQSPTHLIKTRGQQATLRCSPISGHTSVYWYQQALGLGLQFLLWYDEGEERNRGNFPPRFSGRQFPNYSSELNVNALELEDSALYLCASRRESLTDTQYFGPGTRLTVL.